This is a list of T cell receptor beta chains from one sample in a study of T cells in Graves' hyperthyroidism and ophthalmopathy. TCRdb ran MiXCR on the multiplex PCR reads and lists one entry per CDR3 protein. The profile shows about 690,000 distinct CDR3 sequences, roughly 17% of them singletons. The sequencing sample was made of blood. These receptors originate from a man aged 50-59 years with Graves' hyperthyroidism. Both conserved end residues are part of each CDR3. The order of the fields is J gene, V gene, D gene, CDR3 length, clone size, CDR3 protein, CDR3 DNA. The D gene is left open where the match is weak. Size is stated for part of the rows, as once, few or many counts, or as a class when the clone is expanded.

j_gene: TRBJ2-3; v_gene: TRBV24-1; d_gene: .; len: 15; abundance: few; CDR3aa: CATRGSVGGTDTQYF; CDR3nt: TGTGCCACCCGAGGCAGCGTAGGAGGCACAGATACGCAGTATTTT
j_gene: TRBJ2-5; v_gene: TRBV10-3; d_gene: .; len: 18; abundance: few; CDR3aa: CAISESLRSGSGVEAQYF; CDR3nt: TGTGCCATCAGTGAGTCCCTACGGTCCGGGAGTGGGGTCGAGGCCCAGTACTTC
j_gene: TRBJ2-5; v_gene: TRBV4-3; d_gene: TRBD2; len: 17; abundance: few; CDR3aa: CASSQDLGGGIQETQYF; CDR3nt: TGCGCCAGCAGCCAAGATCTTGGGGGGGGAATCCAAGAGACCCAGTACTTC
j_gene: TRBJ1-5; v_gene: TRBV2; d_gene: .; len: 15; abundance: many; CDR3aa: CASSGVGDWNQPQHF; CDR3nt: TGTGCCAGCAGTGGAGTGGGGGATTGGAATCAGCCCCAGCATTTT
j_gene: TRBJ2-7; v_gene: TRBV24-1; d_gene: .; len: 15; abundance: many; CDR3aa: CATSDYRDGHYEQYF; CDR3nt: TGTGCCACCAGTGATTACCGGGACGGCCACTACGAGCAGTACTTC
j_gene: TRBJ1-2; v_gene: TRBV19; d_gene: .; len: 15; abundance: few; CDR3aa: CASSMGQRQNYGYTF; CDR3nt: TGTGCCAGTAGTATGGGACAACGGCAGAACTATGGCTACACCTTC
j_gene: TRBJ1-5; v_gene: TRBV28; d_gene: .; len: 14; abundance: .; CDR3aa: CASRHRYSNQPQHF; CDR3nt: TGTGCCAGCAGACACAGGTATAGCAATCAGCCCCAGCATTTT
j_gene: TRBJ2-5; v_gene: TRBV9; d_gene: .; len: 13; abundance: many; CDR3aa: CASSVGAGETQYF; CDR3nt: TGTGCCAGCAGCGTTGGGGCCGGCGAGACCCAGTACTTC
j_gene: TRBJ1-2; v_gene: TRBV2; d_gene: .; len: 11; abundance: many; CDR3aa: CASSLTYGYTF; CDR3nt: TGTGCCAGCAGCCTGACGTATGGCTACACCTTC
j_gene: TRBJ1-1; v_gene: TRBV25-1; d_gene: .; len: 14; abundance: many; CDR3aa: CASSELGTETEAFF; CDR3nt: TGTGCCAGCAGTGAATTGGGGACCGAGACTGAAGCTTTCTTT
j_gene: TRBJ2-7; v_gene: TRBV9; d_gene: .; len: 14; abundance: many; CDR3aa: CASSPVQRSYEQYF; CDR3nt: TGTGCCAGCAGCCCCGTACAGCGGTCCTACGAGCAGTACTTC
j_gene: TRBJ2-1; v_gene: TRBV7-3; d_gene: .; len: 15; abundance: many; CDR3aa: CASSPSYTGFNEQFF; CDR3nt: TGTGCCAGCAGCCCTAGCTACACAGGGTTCAATGAGCAGTTCTTC
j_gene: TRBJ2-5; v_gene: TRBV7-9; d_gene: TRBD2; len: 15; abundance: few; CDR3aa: CASSWREGLQETQYF; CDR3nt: TGTGCCAGCAGCTGGCGGGAGGGCCTACAAGAGACCCAGTACTTC
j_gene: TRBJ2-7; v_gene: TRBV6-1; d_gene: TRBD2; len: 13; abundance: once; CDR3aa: CASRGGGAYEQYF; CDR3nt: TGTGCCAGCAGGGGGGGAGGGGCGTACGAGCAGTACTTC
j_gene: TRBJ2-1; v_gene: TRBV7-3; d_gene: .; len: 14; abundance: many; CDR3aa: CASSEIAISNEQFF; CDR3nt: TGTGCCAGCAGCGAAATAGCGATCAGCAATGAGCAGTTCTTC
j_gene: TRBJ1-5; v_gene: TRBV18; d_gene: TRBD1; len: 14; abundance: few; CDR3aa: CASSPSGGEQPQHF; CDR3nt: TGTGCCAGCTCACCATCAGGGGGTGAACAGCCCCAGCATTTT
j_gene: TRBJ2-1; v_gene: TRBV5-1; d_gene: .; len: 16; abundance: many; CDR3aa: CASSYLGTGSYNEQFF; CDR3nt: TGCGCCAGCAGCTACCTCGGGACGGGCTCCTACAATGAGCAGTTCTTC
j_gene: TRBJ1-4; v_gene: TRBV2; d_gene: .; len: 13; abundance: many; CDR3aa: CASRTGLREKLFF; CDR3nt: TGTGCCAGCCGAACAGGGCTAAGGGAAAAACTGTTTTTT
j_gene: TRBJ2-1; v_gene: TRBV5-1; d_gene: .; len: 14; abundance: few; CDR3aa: CASRISDTYNEQFF; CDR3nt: TGCGCCAGCAGAATTAGCGATACCTACAATGAGCAGTTCTTC
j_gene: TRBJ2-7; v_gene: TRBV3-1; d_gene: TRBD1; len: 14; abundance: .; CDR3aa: CASTLPGQGYEQYF; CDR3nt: TGTGCCAGCACGCTACCGGGACAGGGCTACGAGCAGTACTTC
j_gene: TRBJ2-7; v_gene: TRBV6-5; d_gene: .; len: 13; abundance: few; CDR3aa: CASSYRSSYEQYF; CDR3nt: TGTGCCAGCAGTTACAGGAGCTCCTACGAGCAGTACTTC
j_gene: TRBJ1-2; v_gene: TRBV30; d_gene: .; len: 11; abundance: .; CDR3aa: CAWSKSYGYTF; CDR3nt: TGTGCCTGGAGTAAGTCCTATGGCTACACCTTC
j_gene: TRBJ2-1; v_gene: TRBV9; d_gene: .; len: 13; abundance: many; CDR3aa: CASSVMSSDEQFF; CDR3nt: TGTGCCAGCAGCGTAATGTCAAGCGATGAGCAGTTCTTC
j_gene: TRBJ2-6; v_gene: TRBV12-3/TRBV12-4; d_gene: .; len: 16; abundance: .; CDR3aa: CASSLGVRAGANVLTF; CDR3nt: TGTGCCAGCAGTTTAGGAGTTCGAGCTGGGGCCAACGTCCTGACTTTC
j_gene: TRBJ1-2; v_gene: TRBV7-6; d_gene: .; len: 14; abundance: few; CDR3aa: CASSQIRLGRGYTF; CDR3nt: TGTGCCAGCAGCCAAATCCGACTCGGACGCGGCTACACCTTC
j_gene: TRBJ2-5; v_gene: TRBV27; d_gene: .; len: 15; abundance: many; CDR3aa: CASSPLPPMGETQYF; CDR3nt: TGTGCCAGCAGTCCACTTCCCCCAATGGGGGAGACCCAGTACTTC
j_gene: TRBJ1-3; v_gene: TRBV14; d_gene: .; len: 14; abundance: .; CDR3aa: CASSPTASGNTIYF; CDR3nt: TGTGCCAGCAGCCCTACAGCTTCTGGAAACACCATATATTTT
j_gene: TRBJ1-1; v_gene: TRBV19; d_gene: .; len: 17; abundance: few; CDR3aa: CASSIRGQAGMNTEAFF; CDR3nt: TGTGCCAGTAGTATTAGGGGTCAGGCGGGAATGAACACTGAAGCTTTCTTT
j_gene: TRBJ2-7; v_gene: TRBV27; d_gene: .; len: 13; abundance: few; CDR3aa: CASKSMGFYEQYF; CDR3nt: TGTGCCAGCAAATCAATGGGGTTCTACGAGCAGTACTTC
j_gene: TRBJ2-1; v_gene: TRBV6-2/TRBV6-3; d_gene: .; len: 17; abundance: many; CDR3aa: CASRELPGISSYNEQFF; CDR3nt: TGTGCCAGCAGGGAGCTTCCTGGTATTAGCTCCTACAATGAGCAGTTCTTC
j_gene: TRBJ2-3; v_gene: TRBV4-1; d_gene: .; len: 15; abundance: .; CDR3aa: CASSQVGVRTDTQYF; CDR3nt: TGCGCCAGCAGCCAAGTTGGGGTCCGCACAGATACGCAGTATTTT
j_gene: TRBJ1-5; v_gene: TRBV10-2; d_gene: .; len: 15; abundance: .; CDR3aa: CASSKGRNGDQPQHF; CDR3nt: TGCGCCAGCAGCAAAGGCAGGAATGGAGATCAGCCCCAGCATTTT
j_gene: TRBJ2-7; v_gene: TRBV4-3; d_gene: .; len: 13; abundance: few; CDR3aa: CASSHRYSYEQYF; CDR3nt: TGCGCCAGCAGCCACCGTTACTCCTACGAGCAGTACTTC
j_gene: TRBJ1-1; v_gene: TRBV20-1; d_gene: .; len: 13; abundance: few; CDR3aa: CSIKQNQNTEAFF; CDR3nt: TGCAGTATCAAACAGAACCAGAACACTGAAGCTTTCTTT
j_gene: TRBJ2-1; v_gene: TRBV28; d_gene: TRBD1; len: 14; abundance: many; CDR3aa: CASKDRGLYNEQFF; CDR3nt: TGTGCCAGCAAGGACAGGGGGCTCTACAATGAGCAGTTCTTC
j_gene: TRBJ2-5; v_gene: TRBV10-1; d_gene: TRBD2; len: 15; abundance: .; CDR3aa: CASSETSGREETQYF; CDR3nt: TGCGCCAGCAGTGAGACTAGCGGGAGGGAAGAGACCCAGTACTTC
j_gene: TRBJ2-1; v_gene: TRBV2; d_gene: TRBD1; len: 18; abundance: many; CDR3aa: CASSEGAGGESSYNEQFF; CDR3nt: TGTGCCAGCAGTGAGGGGGCAGGGGGTGAGAGCTCCTACAATGAGCAGTTCTTC
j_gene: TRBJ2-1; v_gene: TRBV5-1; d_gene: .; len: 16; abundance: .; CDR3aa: CASSPGQYSSYNEQFF; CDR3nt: TGCGCCAGCAGCCCTGGACAGTATAGCTCCTACAATGAGCAGTTCTTC
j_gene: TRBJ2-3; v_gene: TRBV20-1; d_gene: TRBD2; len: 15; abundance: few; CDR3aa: CSAPSTSGSADTQYF; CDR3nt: TGCAGTGCTCCATCGACTAGCGGGAGTGCAGATACGCAGTATTTT
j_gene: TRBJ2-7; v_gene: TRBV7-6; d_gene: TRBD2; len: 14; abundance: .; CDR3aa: CASSPFSGRDEQYF; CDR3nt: TGTGCCAGCAGCCCTTTCAGCGGGAGAGACGAGCAGTACTTC
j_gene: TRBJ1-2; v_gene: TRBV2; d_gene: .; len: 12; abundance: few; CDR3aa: CASSEGIYGYTF; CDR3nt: TGTGCCAGCAGTGAAGGGATCTATGGCTACACCTTC
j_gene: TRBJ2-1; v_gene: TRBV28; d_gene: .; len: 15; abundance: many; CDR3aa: CASSFRDSLGDEQFF; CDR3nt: TGTGCCAGCAGTTTCCGGGACTCTCTGGGGGATGAGCAGTTCTTC
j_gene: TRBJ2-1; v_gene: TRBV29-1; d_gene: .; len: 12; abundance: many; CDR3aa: CSVAGSYNEQFF; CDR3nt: TGCAGCGTTGCCGGCTCCTACAATGAGCAGTTCTTC